These 7 T cell receptor beta chains came from one sample sequenced in a study of cytomegalovirus exposure and HLA in healthy donors. Produced via immunoSEQ multiplex PCR; TCRdb's table is partial and in-frame only. The sample records tens of thousands of clones, 95% to 97% being singletons. The sequenced sample was PBMCs. The receptors originated from a man aged 25-45 years in good health and CMV-seropositive.

The genes are TRBV2 and TRBJ1-1; a weak D match, TRBD1 (6 bases). Trimming pared 6 bases from V and 1 base from J, leaving 12 bases between. Germline CDR1 and CDR2: SNHLY and FYNNEI. The CDR3 sequence is 14 residues long. CDR3 nucleotide sequence: TGTGCCAGCAGGGTTCCGGGACAGAACACTGAAGCTTTCTTT. It codes for CASRVPGQNTEAFF.

The chain uses TRBV4-2 and TRBJ2-1; D gene unclear. V was shortened by 1 base and J by 15 bases, with 10 bases between the two germline ends. Germline assignment: CDR1 LGHNA and CDR2 YNFKEQ. The CDR3 totals 11 residues. The DNA of the CDR3 is TGTGCCAGCAGCCAAGGCAGCGCCGCGTTCTTC. It is translated as CASSQGSAAFF.

V usage is TRBV19 and J usage is TRBJ2-3; possible D gene TRBD2, 6 bases. V gave up 7 bases and J gave up 3 bases, with 20 bases separating them. The germline V gene encodes CDR1 LNHDA and CDR2 SQIVND (reference sequence). CDR3 length equals 16 residues. The DNA of the CDR3 is TGTGCCAGTACTATCTCGGCAGGGCGGGGAACAGATACGCAGTATTTT. Translating it yields CASTISAGRGTDTQYF.

The rearrangement joins TRBV7-9 to TRBJ2-7; possible D gene TRBD2, 5 bases. Trimming shortened V by 2 bases and J by 2 bases, and 16 bases separated the two germline ends. This CDR3 spans 16 amino acids. CDR1 and CDR2 from the germline V gene are SEHNR and FQNEAQ (reference sequence). The DNA for the CDR3 is TGTGCCAGCAGCTTAACCGGGAAGCGTCCAACCTACGAGCAGTACTTC. Residues: CASSLTGKRPTYEQYF.

V usage is TRBV18 and J usage is TRBJ2-7; unclear D gene. The length of the CDR3 is 15 residues. V was pared by 4 bases and J by 2 bases, with 15 bases between. Per the germline V gene, CDR1 is KGHSH and CDR2 is LQKENI. CDR3 residues: CASSHSPLQPYEQYF. Here the CDR3 DNA reads TGTGCCAGCTCACACTCACCTCTCCAACCCTACGAGCAGTACTTC.

This clone was seen a single time. The chain has TRBV11-2 and TRBJ2-7; a weak D match, TRBD1 (5 bases). The CDR3 spans 13 residues. The germline V gene has CDR1 SGHAT and CDR2 FQNNGV. Trimming removed 3 bases at V and 3 bases at J, with 9 bases between. The CDR3 nucleotides read TGTGCCAGCAGCTTGGTTCAGGGCTACGAGCAGTACTTC. Its translation is CASSLVQGYEQYF.

The CDR3 bases are TGTGCCAGCAGCGTAGATCCCCCCGGGAGGGCCGTAGATACGCAGTATTTT. Protein product: CASSVDPPGRAVDTQYF. The chain combines TRBV9 with TRBJ2-3; TRBD2 matches 8 bases. V lost 0 bases and J lost 5; bases outside the gene matches: 11. CDR3 length: 17 residues. Germline values: CDR1 SGDLS, CDR2 YYNGEE.